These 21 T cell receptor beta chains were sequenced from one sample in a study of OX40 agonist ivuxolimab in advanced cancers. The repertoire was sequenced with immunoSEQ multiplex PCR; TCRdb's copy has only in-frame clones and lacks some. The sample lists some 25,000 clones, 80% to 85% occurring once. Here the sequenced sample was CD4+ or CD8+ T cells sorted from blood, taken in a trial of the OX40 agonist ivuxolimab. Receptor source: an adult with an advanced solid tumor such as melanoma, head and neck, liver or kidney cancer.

The CDR3 DNA is TGTGCCAGCAGCTTAGGCCAGGGGGGCGGAAACACCATATATTTT. Amino acid sequence: CASSLGQGGGNTIYF. This rearrangement joins TRBV11-2 to TRBJ1-3; 7 positions match TRBD1. J lost 4 bases, V lost 1 base, and 4 bases had no gene match. This CDR3 has 15 residues. Germline lookup yields CDR1 SGHAT and CDR2 FQNNGV.

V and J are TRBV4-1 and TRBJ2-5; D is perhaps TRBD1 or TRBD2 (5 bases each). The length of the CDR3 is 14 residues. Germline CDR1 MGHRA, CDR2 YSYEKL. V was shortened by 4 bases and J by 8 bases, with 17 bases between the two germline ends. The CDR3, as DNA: TGCGCCAGCAGCCCCACCGGGACGTCCTTTACCCAGTACTTC. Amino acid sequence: CASSPTGTSFTQYF.

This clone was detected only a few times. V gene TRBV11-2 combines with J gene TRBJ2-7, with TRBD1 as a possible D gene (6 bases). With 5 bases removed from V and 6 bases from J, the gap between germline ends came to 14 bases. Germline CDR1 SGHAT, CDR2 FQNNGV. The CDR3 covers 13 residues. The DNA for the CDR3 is TGTGCCAGCAGCCCGGCCACAGGGTTCGAGCAGTACTTC. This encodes CASSPATGFEQYF.

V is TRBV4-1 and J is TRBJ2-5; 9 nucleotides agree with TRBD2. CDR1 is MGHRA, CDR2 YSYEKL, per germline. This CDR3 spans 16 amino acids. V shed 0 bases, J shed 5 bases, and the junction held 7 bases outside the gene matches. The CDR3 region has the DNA TGCGCCAGCAGCCAAGAATCAGCGGGAGGATGGGAGACCCAGTACTTC. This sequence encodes CASSQESAGGWETQYF.

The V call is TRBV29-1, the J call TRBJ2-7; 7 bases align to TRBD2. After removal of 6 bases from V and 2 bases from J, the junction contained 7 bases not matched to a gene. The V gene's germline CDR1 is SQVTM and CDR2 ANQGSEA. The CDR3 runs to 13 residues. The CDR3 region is CSVDRGEAYEQYF. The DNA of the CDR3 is TGCAGCGTAGACCGGGGGGAAGCCTACGAGCAGTACTTC.

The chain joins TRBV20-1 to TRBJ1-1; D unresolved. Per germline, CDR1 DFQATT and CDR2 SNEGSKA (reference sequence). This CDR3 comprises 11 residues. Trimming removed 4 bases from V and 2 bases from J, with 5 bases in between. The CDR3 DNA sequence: TGCAGTGCTATTCTTAACACTGAAGCTTTCTTT. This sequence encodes CSAILNTEAFF.

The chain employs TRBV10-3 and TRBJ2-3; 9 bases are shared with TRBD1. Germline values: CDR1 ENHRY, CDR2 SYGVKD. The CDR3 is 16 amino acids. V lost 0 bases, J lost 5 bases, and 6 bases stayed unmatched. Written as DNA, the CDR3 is TGTGCCATCAGTGAGTCGATGGGACAGGGTTTAGATACGCAGTATTTT. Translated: CAISESMGQGLDTQYF.

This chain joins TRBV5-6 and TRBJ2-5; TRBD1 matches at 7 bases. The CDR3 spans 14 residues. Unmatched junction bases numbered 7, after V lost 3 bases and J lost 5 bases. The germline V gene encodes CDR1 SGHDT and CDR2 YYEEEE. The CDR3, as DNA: TGTGCCAGCAGCTACGGGACAGCCCCGGAGACCCAGTACTTC. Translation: CASSYGTAPETQYF.

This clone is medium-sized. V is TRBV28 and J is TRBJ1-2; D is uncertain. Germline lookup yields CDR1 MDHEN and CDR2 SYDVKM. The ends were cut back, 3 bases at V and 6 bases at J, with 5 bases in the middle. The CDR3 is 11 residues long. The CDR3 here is CASSLGNGYTF. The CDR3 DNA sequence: TGTGCCAGCAGTTTGGGGAATGGCTACACCTTC.

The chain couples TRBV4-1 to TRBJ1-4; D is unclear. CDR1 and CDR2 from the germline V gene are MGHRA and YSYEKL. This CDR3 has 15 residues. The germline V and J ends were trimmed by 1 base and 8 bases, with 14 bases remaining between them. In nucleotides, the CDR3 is TGCGCCAGCAGCCAAGCTCCTGCCGATAGGGAAAAACTGTTTTTT. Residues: CASSQAPADREKLFF.

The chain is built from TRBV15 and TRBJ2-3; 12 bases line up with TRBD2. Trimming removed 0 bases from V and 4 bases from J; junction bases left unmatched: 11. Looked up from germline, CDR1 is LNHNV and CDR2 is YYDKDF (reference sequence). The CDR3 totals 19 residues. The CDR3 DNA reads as TGTGCCACCAGCAGAGAGGCCCTCGGGACTAGCGGGTCCCCAGATACGCAGTATTTT. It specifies CATSREALGTSGSPDTQYF.

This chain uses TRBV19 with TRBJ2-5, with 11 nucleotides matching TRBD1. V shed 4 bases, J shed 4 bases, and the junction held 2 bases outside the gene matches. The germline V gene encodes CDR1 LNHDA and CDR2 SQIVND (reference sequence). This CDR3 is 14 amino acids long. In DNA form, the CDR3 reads TGTGCCAGTAGTACCGGGACAGGGGGAGAGACCCAGTACTTC. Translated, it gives CASSTGTGGETQYF.

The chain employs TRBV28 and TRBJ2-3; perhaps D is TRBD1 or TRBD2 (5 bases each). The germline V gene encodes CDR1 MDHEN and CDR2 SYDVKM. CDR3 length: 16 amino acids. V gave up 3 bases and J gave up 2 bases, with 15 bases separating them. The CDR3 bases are TGTGCCAGCAGTTTGACGTGGGTAGGGACCACAGATACGCAGTATTTT. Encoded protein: CASSLTWVGTTDTQYF. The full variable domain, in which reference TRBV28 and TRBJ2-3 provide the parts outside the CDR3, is DVKVTQSSRYLVKRTGEKVFLECVQDMDHENMFWYRQDPGLGLRLIYFSYDVKMKEKGDIPEGYSVSREKKERFSLILESASTNQTSMYLCASSLTWVGTTDTQYFGPGTRLTVL.

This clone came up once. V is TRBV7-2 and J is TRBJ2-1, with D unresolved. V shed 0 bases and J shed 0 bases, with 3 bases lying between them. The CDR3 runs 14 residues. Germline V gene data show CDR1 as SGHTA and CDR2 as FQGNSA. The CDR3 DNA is TGTGCCAGCAGCTTAGCTAGCTCCTACAATGAGCAGTTCTTC. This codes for CASSLASSYNEQFF.

The CDR3: CASNFDGDTEAFF. The CDR3 DNA follows: TGTGCCAGCAACTTCGACGGGGACACTGAAGCTTTCTTT. This sequence joins TRBV27 and TRBJ1-1; D is uncertain. The germline gives CDR1 MNHEY, CDR2 SMNVEV (reference sequence). There are 13 residues in the CDR3. Trimming removed 7 bases at V and 3 bases at J, with 12 bases between.

The CDR3 DNA reads TGTGCTAGTGGGCTAGGGACGGGCGTCGGGGAGCTGTTTTTT. Translating it yields CASGLGTGVGELFF. The rearrangement links TRBV12-5 to TRBJ2-2; D is tentatively TRBD1 or TRBD2 (5 bases each). Trimming took 6 bases from V and 7 from J, leaving 15 bases between them. The germline CDR1 and CDR2 sequences are LGHNT and FRNRAP. The CDR3 is 14 amino acids.

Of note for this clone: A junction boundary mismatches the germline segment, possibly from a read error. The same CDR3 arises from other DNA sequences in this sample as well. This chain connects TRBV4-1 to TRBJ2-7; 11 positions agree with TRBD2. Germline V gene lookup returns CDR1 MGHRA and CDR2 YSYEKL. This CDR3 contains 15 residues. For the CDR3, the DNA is TGTGCCAGCAGCCAAACCGGGACTAGCGGATACGAGCAGTACTTC. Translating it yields CASSQTGTSGYEQYF.

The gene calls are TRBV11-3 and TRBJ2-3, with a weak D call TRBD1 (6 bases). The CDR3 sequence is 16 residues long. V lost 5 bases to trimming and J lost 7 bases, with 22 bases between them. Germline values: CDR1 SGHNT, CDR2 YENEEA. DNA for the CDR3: TGTGCCAGCAGCAGCCAAGCACCTGACAGGCTAAATACGCAGTATTTT. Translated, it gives CASSSQAPDRLNTQYF.

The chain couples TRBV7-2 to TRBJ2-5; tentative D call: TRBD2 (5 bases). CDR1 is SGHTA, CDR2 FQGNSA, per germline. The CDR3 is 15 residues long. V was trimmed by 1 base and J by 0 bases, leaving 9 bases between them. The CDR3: CASSLDWRDQETQYF. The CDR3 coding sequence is TGTGCCAGCAGCTTAGATTGGCGGGACCAAGAGACCCAGTACTTC.

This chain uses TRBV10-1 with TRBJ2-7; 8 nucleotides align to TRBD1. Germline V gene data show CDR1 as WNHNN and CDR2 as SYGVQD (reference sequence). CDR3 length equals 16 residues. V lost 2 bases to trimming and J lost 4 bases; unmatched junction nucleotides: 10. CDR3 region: CASSEGRGPYFYEQYF. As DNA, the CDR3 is TGCGCCAGCAGTGAGGGCAGGGGGCCCTATTTTTACGAGCAGTACTTC.

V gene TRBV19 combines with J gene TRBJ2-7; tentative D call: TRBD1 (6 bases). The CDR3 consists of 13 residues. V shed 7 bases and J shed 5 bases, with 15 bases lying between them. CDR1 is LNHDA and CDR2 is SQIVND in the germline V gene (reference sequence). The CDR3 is CASIRTAPDEQYF. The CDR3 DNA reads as TGTGCCAGTATCCGGACAGCCCCGGACGAGCAGTACTTC.